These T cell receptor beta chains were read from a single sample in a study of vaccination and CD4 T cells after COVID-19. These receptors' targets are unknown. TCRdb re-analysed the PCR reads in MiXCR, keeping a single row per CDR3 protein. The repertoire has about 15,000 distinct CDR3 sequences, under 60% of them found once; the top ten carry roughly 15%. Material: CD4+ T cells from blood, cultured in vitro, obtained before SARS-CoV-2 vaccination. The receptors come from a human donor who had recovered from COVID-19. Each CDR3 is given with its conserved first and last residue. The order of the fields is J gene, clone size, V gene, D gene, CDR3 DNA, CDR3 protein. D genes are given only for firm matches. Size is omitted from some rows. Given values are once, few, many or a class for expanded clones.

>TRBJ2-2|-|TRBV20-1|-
TGCAGTGCTCCTACTACAGGGTTAGCCGGGGGGCTGTTTTTT
CSAPTTGLAGGLFF
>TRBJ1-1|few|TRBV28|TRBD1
TGTGCCAGCAGTTTCGGGGACAGGGCCACTGAAGCTTTCTTT
CASSFGDRATEAFF
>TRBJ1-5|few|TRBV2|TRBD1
TGTGCCAGCAGGCTCAATCAGGGGGCAGCCCAGCATTTT
CASRLNQGAAQHF
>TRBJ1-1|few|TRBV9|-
TGTGCCAGCAGCGTAGCTAGCCAGGGAGGGCCGGACACTGAAGCTTTCTTT
CASSVASQGGPDTEAFF
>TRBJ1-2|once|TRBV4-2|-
TGTGCCAGCAGCCAAATCGTCTCTGGGCGGGTGGCCACAGGGAATAACTATGGCTACACCTTC
CASSQIVSGRVATGNNYGYTF
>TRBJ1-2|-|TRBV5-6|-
TGTGCCAGCAGCGGGGAGGGTCCAGCTACTAACTATGGCTACACCTTC
CASSGEGPATNYGYTF
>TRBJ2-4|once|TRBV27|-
TGTGCCAGCAGTTTAGGGGACAACATTCAGTACTTC
CASSLGDNIQYF
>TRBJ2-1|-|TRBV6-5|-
TGTGCCAGCAGTTACGGTGGGGGATCAGATGAGCAGTTCTTC
CASSYGGGSDEQFF
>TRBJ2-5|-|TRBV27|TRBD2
TGTGCCAGCCGACTAGCGGGACCCCTAGAGACCCAGTACTTC
CASRLAGPLETQYF
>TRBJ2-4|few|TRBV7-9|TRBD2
TGTGCCAGCAGACTTGCGGGAGGGCCGGACATTCAGTACTTC
CASRLAGGPDIQYF
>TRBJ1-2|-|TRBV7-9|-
TGTGCCAGCAGCTTAGCAGGGCAGGCGTGGGGCTACACCTTC
CASSLAGQAWGYTF
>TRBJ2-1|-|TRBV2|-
TGTGCCAGCAATACTCAGGCCTTGATCAATGAGCAGTTCTTC
CASNTQALINEQFF
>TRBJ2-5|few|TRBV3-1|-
TGTGCCAGCAGCCGGACTCAAGAGACCCAGTACTTC
CASSRTQETQYF
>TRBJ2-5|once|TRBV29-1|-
TGCAGCGTAGACTGGTACCAAGAGACCCAGTACTTC
CSVDWYQETQYF
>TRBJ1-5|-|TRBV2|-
TGTGCCAGCAGCCGGGACGGAGCCCGCAATCAGCCCCAGCATTTT
CASSRDGARNQPQHF
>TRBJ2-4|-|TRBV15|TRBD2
TGTGCCACCAGTAGACTAGCGGGAGTGGGGGCCAAAAACATTCAGTACTTC
CATSRLAGVGAKNIQYF
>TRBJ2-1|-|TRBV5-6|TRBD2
TGTGCCAGCAGCTTAGCGGGAGAGGGTGAGCAGTTCTTC
CASSLAGEGEQFF
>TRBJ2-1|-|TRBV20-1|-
TGCAGTGCTAGCGGACAGGGGACATTACTAGCGGGGAACAATGAGCAGTTCTTC
CSASGQGTLLAGNNEQFF
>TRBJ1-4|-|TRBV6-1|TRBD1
TGTGCCAGCAGCTTCAGACAGGGTAATGAAAAACTGTTTTTT
CASSFRQGNEKLFF
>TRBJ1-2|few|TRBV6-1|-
TGTGCCAGCAGAATCTTCAGAGAAGCTAACTATGGCTACACCTTC
CASRIFREANYGYTF
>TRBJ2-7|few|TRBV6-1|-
TGTGCCAGCAGCGACCGGTGGACAGTTGGGGAGCAGTACTTC
CASSDRWTVGEQYF
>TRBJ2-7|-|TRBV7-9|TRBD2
TGTGCCAGCACCTATACACCGGCGGGAGCTTACGAGCAGTACTTC
CASTYTPAGAYEQYF
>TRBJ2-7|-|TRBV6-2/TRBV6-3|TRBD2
TGTGCCAGCAGTTACGGCGGGAGTGTTATGTACGAGCAGTACTTC
CASSYGGSVMYEQYF